This entry features one TCR beta chain sequence. These data originate in a study of T-cell memory formation after mild COVID-19. The CDR3 is 13 amino acids. The V gene's germline CDR1 is LGHNA and CDR2 YSLEER. Trimming took 0 bases from V and 4 from J, leaving 7 bases between them. TCRdb redid the calling of the 5' RACE reads with MiXCR, one entry per CDR3 protein. Among more than 450,000 distinct CDR3 sequences listed, roughly 18% were seen once. This sequence was found in an adult woman who had mild COVID-19 (a few samples of this study predate the infection). Cell type and time point are not known. Sample: PBMCs or a T cell subset sorted from them (not recorded which). J is TRBJ2-7 and V is TRBV4-3; D is undetermined. CDR3 sequence: CASSQDRKYEQYF. Here the CDR3 DNA reads TGCGCCAGCAGCCAAGATCGAAAGTACGAGCAGTACTTC.